Included here is one TCR beta chain sequence, with context. Its target is not known. One junction end disagrees with the germline gene, perhaps due to a read error. These data belong to a study of post-analysis software for immune sequencing data. Study-wide points: In patients, about 5 TRBV segments were more frequent than in controls, with TRBV5-6, TRBV5-1 and TRBV20-1 among them.

Researchers reported that TCR beta cDNA libraries carried unique molecular identifiers. Yield was 450,000 to 650,000 cDNA molecules from 1 to 10 million T cells. TCRdb reprocessed the PCR reads via MiXCR and lists one record per CDR3 protein. The sample includes more than 500,000 distinct CDR3 sequences, around 36% of them seen just once. This CDR3 is 15 amino acids long. CDR1 and CDR2 from the germline V gene are LNHNV and YYDKDF (reference sequence). Input material: blood. The chain couples TRBV15 to TRBJ2-3; D is possibly TRBD2 (6 bases). The clonotype was recovered from a girl aged 2-17 years with multiple sclerosis. The CDR3 DNA is TGCGCCACCAGTTTCGGCGGGATAGGCACAGATACGCAGTATTTT. It codes for CATSFGGIGTDTQYF.